This T cell receptor (beta chain) came from a study of T cells after yellow fever vaccination. At the level of the study: It was SMART-Seq v4 Ultra Low Input that prepared the fractions with low cell numbers. Regarding the study as a whole: A large majority of primary-vaccination clones showed up again after the booster (roughly 96% CD4, approximately 90% CD8). A faster peak, day 5 versus 15, was reached by the weaker secondary response.

One entry per CDR3 protein results from TCRdb running MiXCR on the 5' RACE reads. The data show some 600,000 distinct CDR3 sequences, with around an eighth seen just once and about 15% held by the top ten. CDR3 length: 12 residues. Deletions cut 5 bases from V and 7 bases from J, with 9 bases between. Germline CDR1 and CDR2: SGHAT and FQNNGV. To note about this clonotype: Antigen: not known.

The sequenced sample was PBMCs, obtained on the day of the yellow fever booster vaccination. The rearrangement uses TRBV11-2 and TRBJ2-1; a possible D gene is TRBD2 (5 bases). This clonotype was obtained from a man aged 25-45 years who received the YFV17D yellow fever vaccine. The chain's CDR3 is CASSKAGNEQFF. The CDR3, as DNA: TGTGCCAGCAGCAAGGCGGGTAATGAGCAGTTCTTC.